This T cell receptor beta chain derives from a study of blood T cells in healthy people across ages (dated by TCRdb to the mid-2010s). With respect to the entire study: In model experiments, roughly one uniquely barcoded TCR beta cDNA molecule per two T cells was captured by template switching. To track age-related changes in TCR beta repertoire diversity, the study relied on deep sequencing normalized with unique cDNA molecular identifiers. Four age groups were formed from the donors: young (average roughly 16 years), middle-aged (around 37), aged (roughly 56) and long-lived (about 80). To avoid experimental bias, donors of different ages were spread randomly across the sequencing lanes. Using the same blood draw, the study looked at two additional independent replicas of 1 million unique cDNA reads for two donors, one aged 18 to 30 and the other aged 80 or older. General conclusions and limits of the study: A strong correlation was found between observed TCR beta diversity and the percentage of naive T cells measured by flow cytometry. Estimates of total diversity from one million sequenced T cells were regarded as lower bounds and underestimates. Donor CMV infection status was unknown, potentially confounding age-related changes in expanded clonotypes. As age increased, observed TCR beta diversity per million T cells dropped in a roughly linear way, and a significant reduction was already evident by age 40. Conclusive comparison of naive and antigen-experienced compartments was prevented by the profiling of bulk unsorted PBMCs. Compared with the aged group, more naive CD4+ T cells, fewer expanded clones and increased TCR diversity were shown by the long-lived group, suggesting age selection.

The CDR3 numbers 13 residues from cysteine through phenylalanine. The kept DNA is CDR3 alone, 39 bases in frame from the first base. V is clipped by 5 bases and J by 7 bases, and the sequence between their germline boundaries is 15 bases long. CDR1 MNHEY and CDR2 SVGAGI are derived from the germline V gene. Comments on this clonotype: Its antigen remains unidentified. Base qualities are missing; no much larger clone stands one base away.

The donors were roughly 40 Caucasian individuals from Russia, aged 6 to 90 years, who were systemically healthy. Each donor gave 8 to 10 milliliters of peripheral blood, collected into EDTA-treated Vacutainer tubes. Ficoll-Paque density-gradient centrifugation was used to isolate PBMCs, with at least 6.5 million per sample. Trizol reagent was used to extract total RNA from the PBMCs, yielding at least 5 micrograms per sample. For every donor, flow cytometry on a PBMC aliquot measured the percentage of naive CD45RAhigh/CD27high T cells. The receptor library was made with 5' RACE. Sequencer: Illumina HiSeq 2500. A second PCR of about 6 to 11 cycles was performed with a sample-barcoded 5' primer and a J-beta primer mix. Each TCR beta cDNA molecule received a unique molecular identifier from a template-switch 5' adaptor carrying 12 random nucleotides. Each sample yielded at least 3 million CDR3-containing paired-end reads. The Mint cDNA synthesis kit, primed by a TRBC-specific oligonucleotide, was used to synthesize first-strand cDNA from all RNA. All cDNA was treated with uracil-DNA glycosylase and then went through a first 18-cycle PCR with the universal primers M1SS and BC2_uni_R. Under the source paper's analysis protocol: For normalization, 1 million high-quality reads were randomly selected from each sample, with every read carrying a distinct molecular identifier. Reads with shared molecular identifiers were discarded instead of being binned into consensus sequences. MiTCR, with a Q25 quality threshold and the strictest error-elimination algorithm, was used for CDR3 identification, clonotype clustering and error correction. A nonparametric unseen species model with Euler transformation was used to estimate a lower bound on total TCR beta diversity. TCRdb trimmed public reads at Q25 via fastp, called clones via MiXCR and kept in-frame beta chains. Each entry is one CDR3 protein sequence, shown with its most common DNA and genes. The V and J calls were determined by TCRdb, not by the authors. Within this sample are some 1.1 million distinct CDR3 sequences, with more than 30% of them counted one time only. The ten largest clones capture over 10% of the sample.

The sequenced sample consisted of blood. The chain employs TRBV6-5 and TRBJ2-7; no D gene can be assigned with confidence. The sequence was collected from a man younger than 35 in good health. The DNA is as follows: TGTGCCAGCAGTCCCACATATTACAATGAGCAGTACTTC. The encoded protein is CASSPTYYNEQYF.